The 31 T cell receptor beta chains in this list originate from one sample, sequenced in a study of cytomegalovirus exposure and HLA in healthy donors. Use of 60 Vbeta and 13 Jbeta primers characterized the PCR. Profiling relied on immunoSEQ multiplex PCR, and the TCRdb table lists in-frame clones only, not all of them. The data show about 160,000 clones, 70% to 80% seen once. Sequenced: PBMCs. The receptors were sampled from a man aged 40-49 years in good health and CMV-seronegative.

Only one count was recorded for this clone. The chain has TRBV5-4 and TRBJ2-3; perhaps TRBD2 as D (6 bases). V dropped 5 bases and J dropped 1 base, with 17 bases sitting between them. CDR1 SGHNT and CDR2 YYREEE come from the germline V gene (reference sequence). CDR3 size: 16 residues. CDR3 nucleotide sequence: TGTGCCAGCAGAACGGGAGCCCAAACCCGCACAGATACGCAGTATTTT. Translated: CASRTGAQTRTDTQYF.

This sequence joins TRBV28 and TRBJ2-1; possible D gene TRBD2, 5 bases. Germline V lookup: CDR1 MDHEN, CDR2 SYDVKM. Trimming took 4 bases from V and 6 from J, leaving 7 bases between them. The CDR3 consists of 12 residues. The CDR3, as DNA: TGTGCCAGCAGTTCAAGCGGCAATGAGCAGTTCTTC. Protein product: CASSSSGNEQFF.

This chain joins TRBV7-2 and TRBJ2-7, with 12 bases matching TRBD1. The junction had 4 bases not matched to a gene; V was cut back by 5 bases and J by 5 bases. This CDR3 has 14 residues. The germline gives CDR1 SGHTA, CDR2 FQGNSA. Written as DNA, the CDR3 is TGTGCCAGCAGCCGGGACAGGGGGCGGAACGAGCAGTACTTC. Protein sequence: CASSRDRGRNEQYF.

The chain combines TRBV6-5 with TRBJ2-4; 9 bases are shared with TRBD1. This CDR3 is 13 amino acids long. CDR1 and CDR2 from the germline V gene are MNHEY and SVGAGI. The junction had 4 bases not matched to a gene; V was cut back by 6 bases and J by 7 bases. The CDR3 region is CASRIGQGNIQYF. CDR3 in DNA: TGTGCCAGCAGGATAGGACAGGGGAACATTCAGTACTTC.

Note on this clone: Mismatch with germline at one junction end may stem from a read error. The rearrangement links TRBV7-9 to TRBJ2-7, with D tentatively TRBD2 (7 bases). The CDR3 length is 13 residues. Germline CDR1 and CDR2: SEHNR and FQNEAQ (reference sequence). The CDR3 coding sequence is TGTTCCAGCAGCTGGGGGGGGCGCGGGGAGCAGTACTTC. Protein product: CSSSWGGRGEQYF. Together with reference TRBV7-9 and TRBJ2-7, the CDR3 gives the full variable domain: DTGVSQNPRHKITKRGQNVTFRCDPISEHNRLYWYRQTLGQGPEFLTYFQNEAQLEKSRLLSDRFSAERPKGSFSTLEIQRTEQGDSAMYLCSSSWGGRGEQYFGPGTRLTVT.

J is TRBJ1-2 and V is TRBV7-2, with D perhaps matching TRBD1 (6 bases). The germline CDR1 and CDR2 sequences are SGHTA and FQGNSA. Trimming shortened V by 5 bases and J by 3 bases, and 13 bases separated the two germline ends. The CDR3 sequence is 14 residues long. The CDR3 spells CASSALQGDYGYTF. DNA of the CDR3: TGTGCCAGCAGCGCGTTACAGGGAGACTATGGCTACACCTTC.

V gene TRBV27 combines with J gene TRBJ2-7, with 7 bases aligning to TRBD1. The CDR3 is 15 amino acids. The germline V gene encodes CDR1 MNHEY and CDR2 SMNVEV (reference sequence). The trim removed 5 bases at V and 3 bases at J, leaving 10 bases unmatched. CDR3 protein: CASSPPGGEGYEQYF. The DNA of the CDR3 is TGTGCCAGCAGTCCCCCAGGGGGAGAGGGCTACGAGCAGTACTTC.

The V gene is TRBV28, the J gene TRBJ2-1; D unclear. Per germline, CDR1 MDHEN and CDR2 SYDVKM. The CDR3 contains 15 residues. The V end was cut by 5 bases, the J end by 10 bases, with 21 bases between. CDR3 sequence: CASSPPGFPPREQFF. Here the CDR3 DNA reads TGTGCCAGCAGTCCCCCCGGGTTTCCCCCTAGGGAGCAGTTCTTC.

The J gene is TRBJ2-3, the V gene TRBV5-1, with 15 nucleotides matching TRBD2. Germline CDR1 reads SGHRS; CDR2 reads YFSETQ. This CDR3 has 17 amino acids. V gave up 0 bases and J gave up 5 bases; unmatched junction bases: 4. The CDR3 region is CASSLEGLAGGVDTQYF. The CDR3 bases are TGCGCCAGCAGCTTGGAAGGACTAGCGGGAGGGGTAGATACGCAGTATTTT.

The CDR3 region is CASSPSRLSSYEQYF. In DNA, the CDR3 is TGCGCCAGCAGCCCCTCTAGGCTGTCCTCTTACGAGCAGTACTTC. V gene TRBV5-1 combines with J gene TRBJ2-7; D not certain. Germline V lookup: CDR1 SGHRS, CDR2 YFSETQ. This CDR3 comprises 15 residues. V lost 4 bases to trimming and J lost 4 bases, with 18 bases between them.

The chain joins TRBV2 to TRBJ1-4; 12 bases match TRBD1. CDR1 and CDR2 (germline): SNHLY, FYNNEI. There are 17 residues in the CDR3. V trimming: 5 bases; J trimming: 5 bases; junction bases outside the gene matches: 9. The DNA for the CDR3 is TGTGCCAGCAGTTGGGGGGGGACAGGGGGCAGGAATGAAAAACTGTTTTTT. Protein: CASSWGGTGGRNEKLFF.

V is TRBV14 and J is TRBJ2-7, with D perhaps TRBD1 (6 bases). Germline CDR1 reads SGHDN; CDR2 reads FVKESK. Trimming stripped 1 base from V and 3 bases from J, with 16 bases between. This CDR3 comprises 16 residues. CDR3: CASSQVGARGLYEQYF. CDR3 DNA: TGTGCCAGCAGCCAAGTTGGTGCCAGGGGTCTCTACGAGCAGTACTTC. The full variable domain, in which reference TRBV14 and TRBJ2-7 provide the parts outside the CDR3, is EAGVTQFPSHSVIEKGQTVTLRCDPISGHDNLYWYRRVMGKEIKFLLHFVKESKQDESGMPNNRFLAERTGGTYSTLKVQPAELEDSGVYFCASSQVGARGLYEQYFGPGTRLTVT.

The CDR3 DNA follows: TGTGCCACCAGCAGACAGGGGGCAGCTAATGAAAAACTGTTTTTT. It specifies CATSRQGAANEKLFF. This sequence joins TRBV15 and TRBJ1-4; 8 bases map to TRBD1. CDR1 and CDR2 (germline): LNHNV, YYDKDF (reference sequence). Trimming cost V 2 bases and J 3 bases; bases outside gene matches: 2. CDR3 length: 15 amino acids.

The J gene is TRBJ2-5, the V gene TRBV5-1; D is ambiguous. The end of the DNA is better explained by TRBJ2-7, so the J call may be wrong. The germline gives CDR1 SGHRS, CDR2 YFSETQ. The CDR3 covers 14 residues. The CDR3 loop is CASSLPGSSYEQYF. Here the CDR3 DNA reads TGCGCCAGCAGCTTGCCAGGCAGCTCCTACGAGCAGTACTTC.

In regard to this clone: A read error may produce the germline difference seen at one junction end. CDR3 coding DNA: TGTGCTAGCAGCGTTACTAGCCCCGGGGAGCTGTTTTTT. This encodes CASSVTSPGELFF. The rearrangement links TRBV7-7 to TRBJ2-2, with D possibly TRBD2 on 6 matching bases. The CDR3 extends over 13 amino acids. Per germline, CDR1 SSHAT and CDR2 FNYEAQ (reference sequence).

In DNA form, the CDR3 reads TGTGCCAGCAGAAACAGGGATCTCGGCGAGCAGTACTTC. Encoded protein: CASRNRDLGEQYF. The chain employs TRBV2 and TRBJ2-7, with TRBD1 as a possible D gene (6 bases). V was shortened by 6 bases and J by 6 bases, with 15 bases between the two germline ends. CDR1 is SNHLY, CDR2 FYNNEI, per germline. This CDR3 is built from 13 residues.

The chain combines TRBV21-1 with TRBJ1-3. TRBV21-1 is a listed pseudogene. The CDR3 runs 16 residues. Here the CDR3 reads CASSKVGVRVGNTIYF. As DNA, the CDR3 is TGTGCCAGCAGCAAAGTGGGAGTAAGGGTCGGAAACACCATATATTTT.

The gene calls are TRBV9 and TRBJ2-7; 12 nucleotides match TRBD2. The J segment lost 2 bases and the V segment lost 0 bases, leaving 9 bases of the junction unmatched. Looked up from germline, CDR1 is SGDLS and CDR2 is YYNGEE. The CDR3 loop spans 18 amino acids. The CDR3 sequence is CASSVGGGTSGQPYEQYF. DNA for the CDR3: TGTGCCAGCAGCGTAGGAGGGGGGACTAGCGGGCAACCCTACGAGCAGTACTTC.

This clone was detected once. V is TRBV7-2 and J is TRBJ2-3; 7 bases fit TRBD1. CDR1 is SGHTA and CDR2 is FQGNSA in the germline V gene. Trimming cost V 6 bases and J 3 bases; bases outside gene matches: 6. This CDR3 comprises 14 residues. The CDR3 nucleotides read TGTGCCAGCAGTTCACAGGGGACGACAGATACGCAGTATTTT. This codes for CASSSQGTTDTQYF.

The J gene is TRBJ2-1, the V gene TRBV27; 14 nucleotides line up with TRBD2. The V gene's germline CDR1 is MNHEY and CDR2 SMNVEV (reference sequence). Trimming took 4 bases from V and 7 from J; bases not matched to a gene: 12. CDR3 size: 18 residues. CDR3 loop: CASSSTTGTSGRKNEQFF. The CDR3 DNA is TGTGCCAGCAGTTCAACAACGGGGACTAGCGGGAGAAAGAATGAGCAGTTCTTC.

V is TRBV19 and J is TRBJ2-1; D ambiguous. Germline V CDR1 and CDR2: LNHDA, SQIVND (reference sequence). The V and J ends lost 4 bases and 4 bases respectively, with 8 bases between them. The CDR3 is 13 amino acids. As DNA, the CDR3 is TGTGCCAGTAGTAGGAGAGAGTACAATGAGCAGTTCTTC. Translating gives CASSRREYNEQFF. The full variable domain, rest sourced from reference TRBV19 and TRBJ2-1, is DGGITQSPKYLFRKEGQNVTLSCEQNLNHDAMYWYRQDPGQGLRLIYYSQIVNDFQKGDIAEGYSVSREKKESFPLTVTSAQKNPTAFYLCASSRREYNEQFFGPGTRLTVL.

A note on this clone: One junction end does not reproduce the germline sequence, and a read error may be involved. This chain joins TRBV2 and TRBJ2-6; D might be TRBD1 (6 bases). The CDR3 length is 14 residues. Germline loops: CDR1 SNHLY, CDR2 FYNNEI. The CDR3 spells CASRWTASYNGLTF. CDR3 coding DNA: TGTGCCAGCAGGTGGACAGCAAGTTACAACGGCCTGACTTTC.

The chain has TRBV12-5 and TRBJ2-7; D is unresolved. The V end lost 3 bases, the J end lost 7 bases, and 13 bases lay between the germline ends. The CDR3 extends over 13 amino acids. The germline CDR1 and CDR2 sequences are LGHNT and FRNRAP. Written as DNA, the CDR3 is TGTGCTAGTGGTTTCGGTCCCGAGAGGGAGCAGTACTTC. It codes for CASGFGPEREQYF.

J is TRBJ1-5 and V is TRBV28; possibly TRBD1 for D (5 bases). The V end lost 3 bases, the J end lost 0 bases, and 12 bases lay between the germline ends. The CDR3 is 16 residues long. Germline CDR1 and CDR2: MDHEN and SYDVKM. CDR3 in amino acids: CASSFVDIHSNQPQHF. The CDR3 bases are TGTGCCAGCAGTTTCGTGGACATCCATAGCAATCAGCCCCAGCATTTT.

The rearrangement joins TRBV19 to TRBJ2-1, with 14 nucleotides matching TRBD2. V dropped 7 bases and J dropped 8; count of bases not matched to a gene: 7. The germline V gene encodes CDR1 LNHDA and CDR2 SQIVND (reference sequence). The CDR3 loop spans 15 amino acids. This chain's CDR3 is CASTPGTSGSYEQFF. The CDR3 DNA follows: TGTGCCAGTACCCCAGGGACTAGCGGGAGTTATGAGCAGTTCTTC.

This chain joins TRBV27 and TRBJ1-3, with D maybe TRBD1 (5 bases). The germline V gene has CDR1 MNHEY and CDR2 SMNVEV (reference sequence). This CDR3 is built from 13 residues. The germline V and J ends were trimmed by 0 bases and 8 bases, with 8 bases remaining between them. This chain's CDR3 is CASSLSGGHTIYF. CDR3 nucleotides: TGTGCCAGCAGTTTATCCGGGGGTCACACCATATATTTT.

J is TRBJ2-3 and V is TRBV7-2; 16 bases align to TRBD2. CDR1 is SGHTA, CDR2 FQGNSA, per germline. The ends lost 6 bases at V and 4 bases at J; junction bases unmatched: 7. CDR3 size: 17 residues. CDR3 region: CASRSGTSGRAADTQYF. The CDR3 nucleotides are TGTGCCAGCAGGTCCGGGACTAGCGGGAGGGCCGCAGATACGCAGTATTTT.

A few counts support this clone. Germline is not matched at one junction end, which may reflect a read error. This sequence joins TRBV5-6 and TRBJ2-4, with 7 bases that match TRBD1. The CDR3 contains 14 residues. Germline V gene sequence: CDR1 SGHDT, CDR2 YYEEEE. Here the CDR3 DNA reads TGTGCCAGCAGCCGTTTCGGGACAGCGAACAGTCAGTACTTC. Its protein product is CASSRFGTANSQYF.

This clone was seen only a few times. The chain recombines TRBV2 with TRBJ1-5, with D maybe TRBD1 (6 bases). This CDR3 contains 15 residues. In germline, CDR1 is SNHLY, CDR2 FYNNEI. Between the trimmed V and J ends, which lost 6 bases and 4 bases, there was a span of 16 bases. This chain's CDR3 is CASSRRQVPNQPQHF. CDR3 sequence (DNA): TGTGCCAGCAGCAGACGACAGGTGCCTAATCAGCCCCAGCATTTT.

J is TRBJ2-6 and V is TRBV7-2; D not certain. CDR1 SGHTA and CDR2 FQGNSA come from the germline V gene. The CDR3 extends over 13 amino acids. V lost 5 bases and J lost 5, with 7 bases in between. The CDR3 DNA reads as TGTGCCAGCAGCCTGGGCCGGGCCAACGTCCTGACTTTC. Amino acids: CASSLGRANVLTF.

This clone was seen a few times. The rearrangement uses TRBV28 and TRBJ1-2; 8 nucleotides match TRBD1. The germline V gene encodes CDR1 MDHEN and CDR2 SYDVKM. The length of the CDR3 is 14 residues. J gave up 4 bases and V 6 bases, and 7 bases lay outside the gene matches. CDR3 in DNA: TGTGCCAGCAGATCGGACAGGGCCTTCTATGGCTACACCTTC. This encodes CASRSDRAFYGYTF.